One sample yielded the 31 T cell receptor beta chains listed below, sequenced in a study of shared clonotypes between healthy human individuals. Generated by immunoSEQ multiplex PCR, the TCRdb table keeps only in-frame clones and is missing some. The sample holds 2 million to 2.5 million clones; 90% to 96% are singletons and the top ten take around 0.13%. Sequencing input: naive CD4+ T cells sorted from blood. The subset: CD45RA+ positively selected. Receptors originate from a man aged 18-30 years in good health.

The gene calls are TRBV6-5 and TRBJ1-2; 11 bases match TRBD1. The CDR3 loop spans 14 amino acids. Trimming at V came to 5 bases and at J to 8 bases, leaving 7 bases not matched to a gene. Germline CDR1 MNHEY, CDR2 SVGAGI. CDR3 residues: CASSRTGGTGGYTF. The CDR3, as DNA: TGTGCCAGCAGTCGGACAGGGGGCACGGGGGGCTACACCTTC.

The chain couples TRBV28 to TRBJ1-1, with 7 bases matching TRBD1. The V gene's germline CDR1 is MDHEN and CDR2 SYDVKM. The CDR3 is 14 amino acids. Losses at the gene ends were 6 bases for V and 1 base for J; bases not matched to a gene: 5. The CDR3 nucleotides read TGTGCCAGCAGAGACGGGACAGCGAACACTGAAGCTTTCTTT. Translating it yields CASRDGTANTEAFF.

This clone was picked up a small number of times. Other DNA sequences within the sample encode an identical CDR3. The gene calls are TRBV18 and TRBJ1-2; D may be TRBD1 (5 bases). Germline CDR1 KGHSH, CDR2 LQKENI. The V and J ends lost 2 bases and 2 bases respectively, with 9 bases between them. This CDR3 contains 14 residues. The CDR3 region is CASSPGGTNYGYTF. CDR3 nucleotide sequence: TGTGCCAGCTCACCAGGAGGGACCAACTATGGCTACACCTTC.

The rearrangement links TRBV28 to TRBJ1-2; D might be TRBD1 (5 bases). This CDR3 has 14 residues. Trimming cost V 5 bases and J 4 bases, with 14 bases left between them. The V gene's germline CDR1 is MDHEN and CDR2 SYDVKM. CDR3 nucleotides: TGTGCCAGCAGTCCCCCCATTAGGGGCTATGGCTACACCTTC. The encoded protein is CASSPPIRGYGYTF.

The genes are TRBV7-2 and TRBJ2-5; D uncertain. V was clipped by 6 bases and J by 0 bases, with 5 bases between them. This CDR3 is built from 12 residues. The germline gives CDR1 SGHTA, CDR2 FQGNSA. The CDR3 region has the DNA TGTGCCAGCAGTACGTACCAAGAGACCCAGTACTTC. It is translated as CASSTYQETQYF.

The V gene is TRBV10-3, the J gene TRBJ2-7, with TRBD2 as a possible D gene (5 bases). The CDR3 sequence is 13 residues long. CDR1 is ENHRY, CDR2 SYGVKD, per germline. The germline V and J ends were trimmed by 7 bases and 0 bases, with 10 bases remaining between them. CDR3 bases: TGTGCCATCAACGCTAGCCCCTCCTACGAGCAGTACTTC. It codes for CAINASPSYEQYF.

This sequence joins TRBV5-1 and TRBJ2-1; TRBD2 aligns across 9 bases. The ends lost 0 bases at V and 8 bases at J; junction bases unmatched: 6. Per the germline V gene, CDR1 is SGHRS and CDR2 is YFSETQ. The CDR3 loop spans 15 amino acids. The CDR3 spells CASSLGDSGSDEQFF. DNA for the CDR3: TGCGCCAGCAGCTTGGGAGATAGCGGGAGTGATGAGCAGTTCTTC.

This chain uses TRBV29-1 with TRBJ1-1; D might be TRBD1 (6 bases). Germline V CDR1 and CDR2: SQVTM, ANQGSEA. The CDR3 totals 13 residues. Trimming cost V 6 bases and J 0 bases, with 11 bases left between them. The CDR3, as DNA: TGCAGCGTCGGACAGCGGATGAACACTGAAGCTTTCTTT. This codes for CSVGQRMNTEAFF.

A remark on this clone: An end of the junction differs from the germline gene, which may be a read error. The V call is TRBV23-1, the J call TRBJ1-4, with D tentatively TRBD1 (6 bases). TRBV23-1 counts as an open reading frame of uncertain function. CDR3 length equals 14 residues. The CDR3 nucleotides read TGCGCCAGCAGTCAATCGAACAGGGAAGAAAAGCTGTTTTTT. Its translation: CASSQSNREEKLFF.

CDR3 bases: TGTGCCATCAGTGAGGCCAGATTATTAACAGGGGTCGAGCAGTACTTC. Its translation is CAISEARLLTGVEQYF. The chain recombines TRBV10-3 with TRBJ2-7, with 7 bases identical to TRBD1. With V trimmed by 2 bases and J by 6 bases, 13 bases remained unmatched. CDR1 and CDR2 from the germline V gene are ENHRY and SYGVKD. The CDR3 is 16 residues long.

This clone was observed once. The same CDR3 arises from other DNA sequences in this sample as well. The chain uses TRBV18 and TRBJ2-3; no clear D. The germline V gene encodes CDR1 KGHSH and CDR2 LQKENI. The V end was cut by 3 bases, the J end by 5 bases, with 9 bases between. The CDR3 covers 13 residues. In DNA, the CDR3 is TGTGCCAGCTCACCTCCCGGTTTAGATACGCAGTATTTT. It codes for CASSPPGLDTQYF. Full variable domain (rest looked up from reference TRBV18 and TRBJ2-3): NAGVMQNPRHLVRRRGQEARLRCSPMKGHSHVYWYRQLPEEGLKFMVYLQKENIIDESGMPKERFSAEFPKEGPSILRIQQVVRGDSAAYFCASSPPGLDTQYFGPGTRLTVL.

The rearrangement joins TRBV6-1 to TRBJ2-7; D is ambiguous. The V gene's germline CDR1 is MNHNS and CDR2 SASEGT. This CDR3 has 14 amino acids. The ends were cut back, 5 bases at V and 0 bases at J, with 11 bases in the middle. CDR3 loop: CASSPYTVSYEQYF. CDR3 DNA sequence: TGTGCCAGCAGTCCCTACACCGTCTCCTACGAGCAGTACTTC.

The V call is TRBV2, the J call TRBJ2-5; 15 bases are a match to TRBD2. The CDR3 sequence is 16 residues long. CDR1 and CDR2 (germline): SNHLY, FYNNEI. V gave up 4 bases and J gave up 4 bases; unmatched junction bases: 4. CDR3 in DNA: TGTGCCAGCAGTGGGACTAGCGGGGGGGTTCGAGAGACCCAGTACTTC. It encodes CASSGTSGGVRETQYF. Complete variable domain (other parts from reference TRBV2 and TRBJ2-5): EPEVTQTPSHQVTQMGQEVILRCVPISNHLYFYWYRQILGQKVEFLVSFYNNEISEKSEIFDDQFSVERPDGSNFTLKIRSTKLEDSAMYFCASSGTSGGVRETQYFGPGTRLLVL.

The chain recombines TRBV4-1 with TRBJ1-5, with TRBD1 matching over 8 bases. Germline V lookup: CDR1 MGHRA, CDR2 YSYEKL. V shed 4 bases, J shed 4 bases, and the junction held 6 bases outside the gene matches. The CDR3 runs to 15 residues. CDR3: CASSLGQGRNQPQHF. CDR3 coding DNA: TGCGCCAGCAGCCTTGGACAGGGCAGGAATCAGCCCCAGCATTTT.

In the case of this clone: Other DNA sequences in this specimen translate into the identical CDR3. Here the CDR3 DNA reads TGTGCCAGCAGTCGACAGTTGAACACTGAAGCTTTCTTT. It yields the protein CASSRQLNTEAFF. The gene calls are TRBV6-6 and TRBJ1-1; TRBD1 might be the D (5 bases). Germline V gives CDR1 MNHNY, CDR2 SVGAGI (reference sequence). The CDR3 spans 13 residues. V was pared by 5 bases and J by 0 bases, with 7 bases between.

The J gene is TRBJ2-7, the V gene TRBV5-1; D not resolved. The CDR3 length is 15 residues. Trimming removed 0 bases at V and 4 bases at J, with 14 bases between. CDR1 SGHRS and CDR2 YFSETQ come from the germline V gene. The CDR3 sequence: CASSLASGGEYEQYF. CDR3 nucleotides: TGCGCCAGCAGCTTGGCCTCGGGCGGAGAGTACGAGCAGTACTTC. The complete variable domain, with remaining parts taken from reference TRBV5-1 and TRBJ2-7, reads KAGVTQTPRYLIKTRGQQVTLSCSPISGHRSVSWYQQTPGQGLQFLFEYFSETQRNKGNFPGRFSGRQFSNSRSEMNVSTLELGDSALYLCASSLASGGEYEQYFGPGTRLTVT.

The chain recombines TRBV6-5 with TRBJ2-7; 8 bases map to TRBD2. Per the germline V gene, CDR1 is MNHEY and CDR2 is SVGAGI. Losses at the gene ends were 3 bases for V and 4 bases for J; bases not matched to a gene: 8. The CDR3 length is 15 residues. This CDR3 is CASSYLAGPTYEQYF. In DNA, the CDR3 is TGTGCCAGCAGTTATCTAGCGGGCCCCACTTACGAGCAGTACTTC.

This clone was observed once. The chain's CDR3 is CASTRSGGALGGNTQYF. In DNA, the CDR3 is TGTGCCAGCACGAGGAGCGGGGGGGCGTTGGGGGGAAATACGCAGTATTTT. The chain joins TRBV27 to TRBJ2-3; 10 bases line up with TRBD2. Germline lookup yields CDR1 MNHEY and CDR2 SMNVEV (reference sequence). The V and J ends lost 7 bases and 7 bases, in that order; junction bases with no gene match: 17. This CDR3 has 17 amino acids.

The genes are TRBV27 and TRBJ1-1; D not certain. Germline assignment: CDR1 MNHEY and CDR2 SMNVEV (reference sequence). Trimming took off 6 bases at V and 2 bases at J, with 13 bases between the two ends. This CDR3 has 14 amino acids. The CDR3 bases are TGTGCCAGCAGGAGAGGAGGGCTCAACACTGAAGCTTTCTTT. Translation gives CASRRGGLNTEAFF.

This sequence joins TRBV9 and TRBJ2-2; tentative D call: TRBD1 (6 bases). CDR3 size: 16 residues. The V end was cut by 4 bases, the J end by 4 bases, with 17 bases between. Germline values: CDR1 SGDLS, CDR2 YYNGEE. This CDR3 is CASSPQQGPLTGELFF. CDR3 DNA: TGTGCCAGCAGCCCTCAGCAGGGGCCCCTCACCGGGGAGCTGTTTTTT.

This chain uses TRBV19 with TRBJ1-6, with D maybe TRBD1 (5 bases). V was shortened by 7 bases and J by 7 bases, with 17 bases between the two germline ends. The CDR3 totals 15 residues. The germline gives CDR1 LNHDA, CDR2 SQIVND (reference sequence). The CDR3 protein is CASTTGEEINSPLHF. CDR3 nucleotide sequence: TGTGCCAGTACCACGGGGGAGGAGATCAATTCACCCCTCCACTTT.

The chain joins TRBV6-4 to TRBJ1-1; D is ambiguous. The germline CDR1 and CDR2 sequences are MRHNA and SNTAGT. The CDR3 runs to 13 residues. V lost 5 bases and J 1 base, leaving 8 bases between the germline ends. The CDR3: CASSNQRNTEAFF. The CDR3 coding sequence is TGTGCCAGCAGTAATCAGCGGAACACTGAAGCTTTCTTT.

The table lists this clone with a count of one. This rearrangement joins TRBV25-1 to TRBJ2-1, with TRBD2 matching 12 bases. Germline CDR1 reads MGHDK; CDR2 reads SYGVNS. The trim removed 4 bases at V and 4 bases at J, leaving 2 bases unmatched. The CDR3 contains 15 residues. The CDR3 sequence: CASSGLAGEYNEQFF. The DNA for the CDR3 is TGTGCCAGCAGTGGACTAGCGGGGGAGTACAATGAGCAGTTCTTC.

This chain connects TRBV10-1 to TRBJ2-3; TRBD2 aligns across 9 bases. With 3 bases clipped from V and 3 bases from J, the junction kept 4 bases outside the gene matches. Germline V gives CDR1 WNHNN, CDR2 SYGVQD (reference sequence). The CDR3 has 15 amino acids. The CDR3 DNA reads as TGCGCCAGCAGTGACGCGGGAGGGCCTACAGATACGCAGTATTTT. Protein sequence: CASSDAGGPTDTQYF.

Points on this clone: The same CDR3 also results from other DNA sequences found in this sample. This sequence joins TRBV30 and TRBJ1-5; no firm D call. Trimming stripped 1 base from V and 2 bases from J, with 6 bases between. Germline V CDR1 and CDR2: GTSNPN, SVGIG (reference sequence). This CDR3 is 13 amino acids long. CDR3 residues: CAWSGGGNQPQHF. The CDR3 DNA reads TGTGCCTGGAGTGGGGGTGGCAATCAGCCCCAGCATTTT. The variable domain in full, with the rest retrieved from reference TRBV30 and TRBJ1-5, is SQTIHQWPATLVQPVGSPLSLECTVEGTSNPNLYWYRQAAGRGLQLLFYSVGIGQISSEVPQNLSASRPQDRQFILSSKKLLLSDSGFYLCAWSGGGNQPQHFGDGTRLSIL.

Here the CDR3 DNA reads TGCGCCAGCAGCCAAGACCTGGACAGGGGGCCCGAACATCGTAGCACAGATACGCAGTATTTT. It encodes CASSQDLDRGPEHRSTDTQYF. This chain links TRBV4-3 with TRBJ2-3, with TRBD1 identical over 11 bases. Germline V lookup: CDR1 LGHNA, CDR2 YSLEER. Trimming at V came to 0 bases and at J to 0 bases, leaving 14 bases not matched to a gene. The length of the CDR3 is 21 residues.

The chain uses TRBV5-8 and TRBJ2-3; 12 bases are shared with TRBD2. The ends lost 3 bases at V and 0 bases at J; junction bases unmatched: 5. The V gene's germline CDR1 is SGHTS and CDR2 YDEGEE. The CDR3 sequence is 17 residues long. CDR3 nucleotides: TGTGCCAGCAGCTCCCGGGGACTAGCGGGTAGCACAGATACGCAGTATTTT. It translates to CASSSRGLAGSTDTQYF.

This sequence joins TRBV10-3 and TRBJ2-1; 12 bases fit TRBD2. CDR3 size: 15 residues. With V trimmed by 7 bases and J by 7 bases, 8 bases remained unmatched. Germline assignment: CDR1 ENHRY and CDR2 SYGVKD. This CDR3 reads CAINSRTSGENEQFF. The DNA for the CDR3 is TGTGCCATCAACTCCAGGACTAGCGGGGAGAATGAGCAGTTCTTC.

The V and J genes are TRBV10-3 and TRBJ1-1; D possibly corresponds to TRBD1 (5 bases). Trimming took 6 bases from V and 1 from J, leaving 15 bases between them. CDR1 and CDR2 (germline): ENHRY, SYGVKD. The CDR3 totals 15 residues. CDR3 in DNA: TGTGCCATCAGCCTTCAGGGCAGTACGAACACTGAAGCTTTCTTT. Protein product: CAISLQGSTNTEAFF.

This sequence joins TRBV18 and TRBJ1-1; 9 nucleotides match TRBD1. With V trimmed by 3 bases and J by 11 bases, 7 bases remained unmatched. Germline assignment: CDR1 KGHSH and CDR2 LQKENI. This CDR3 contains 13 residues. CDR3 region: CASSPTDRGLAFF. CDR3 coding DNA: TGTGCCAGCTCACCCACGGACAGGGGCTTGGCTTTCTTT.

This sequence joins TRBV5-1 and TRBJ2-2; no clear D gene. The length of the CDR3 is 13 residues. Trimming left V 1 base short and J 6 bases short, with 7 bases between. Looked up from germline, CDR1 is SGHRS and CDR2 is YFSETQ. In DNA form, the CDR3 reads TGCGCCAGCAGCTTGAATGGGGCCGGGGAGCTGTTTTTT. Encoded protein: CASSLNGAGELFF.